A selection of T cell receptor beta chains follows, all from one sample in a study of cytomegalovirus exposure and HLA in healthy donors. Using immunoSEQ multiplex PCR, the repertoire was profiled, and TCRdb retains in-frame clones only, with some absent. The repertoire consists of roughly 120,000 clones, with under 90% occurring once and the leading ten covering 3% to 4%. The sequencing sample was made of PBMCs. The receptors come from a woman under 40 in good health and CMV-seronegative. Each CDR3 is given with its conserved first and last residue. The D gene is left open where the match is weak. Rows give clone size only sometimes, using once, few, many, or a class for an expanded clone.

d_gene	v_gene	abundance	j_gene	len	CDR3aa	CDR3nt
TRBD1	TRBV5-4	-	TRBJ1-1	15	CASSFRDRGFTEAFF	TGTGCCAGCAGCTTCCGGGACAGGGGGTTCACTGAAGCTTTCTTT
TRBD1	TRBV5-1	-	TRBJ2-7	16	CASSPTAGTGGGEQYF	TGCGCCAGCAGCCCCACGGCCGGGACAGGGGGTGGCGAGCAGTACTTC
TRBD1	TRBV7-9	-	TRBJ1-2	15	CASSLQQGYDYGYTF	TGTGCCAGCAGCTTACAACAGGGGTACGACTATGGCTACACCTTC
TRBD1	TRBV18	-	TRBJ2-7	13	CASSLGQGYEQYF	TGTGCCAGCTCACTCGGACAGGGGTACGAGCAGTACTTC
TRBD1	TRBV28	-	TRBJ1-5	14	CASTGQGANQPQHF	TGTGCCAGCACCGGCCAGGGGGCCAATCAGCCCCAGCATTTT
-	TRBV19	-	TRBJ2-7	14	CASSPPGQHYEQYF	TGTGCCAGTAGCCCTCCCGGACAGCACTACGAGCAGTACTTC
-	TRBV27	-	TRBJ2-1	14	CASSFSGPYNEQFF	TGTGCCAGCAGTTTCAGCGGCCCCTACAATGAGCAGTTCTTC
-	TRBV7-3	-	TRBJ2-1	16	CASSLWPSVPLNEQFF	TGTGCCAGCAGCTTATGGCCCAGCGTGCCTTTGAATGAGCAGTTCTTC
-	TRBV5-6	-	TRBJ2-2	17	CASREFSGTLNTGELFF	TGTGCCAGCAGGGAGTTCTCCGGGACACTAAACACCGGGGAGCTGTTTTTT
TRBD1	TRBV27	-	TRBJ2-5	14	CASRQSGGRGTQYF	TGTGCCAGCAGGCAGTCAGGGGGCCGGGGGACTCAGTACTTC
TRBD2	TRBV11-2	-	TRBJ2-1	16	CASSALLAGGPNEQFF	TGTGCCAGCAGCGCGCTACTAGCGGGAGGGCCCAATGAGCAGTTCTTC
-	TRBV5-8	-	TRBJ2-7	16	CASSSPGQTSSYEQYF	TGTGCCAGCAGCTCCCCTGGGCAAACGAGCTCCTACGAGCAGTACTTC
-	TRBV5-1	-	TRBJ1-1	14	CASSLARGETEAFF	TGCGCCAGCAGCTTGGCCCGGGGAGAGACTGAAGCTTTCTTT
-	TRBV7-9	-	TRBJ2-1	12	CASSFEGDEQFF	TGTGCCAGCAGCTTCGAGGGAGATGAGCAGTTCTTC
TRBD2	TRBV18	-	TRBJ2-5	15	CASSPPSGARETQYF	TGTGCCAGCTCACCACCAAGCGGGGCTCGAGAGACCCAGTACTTC
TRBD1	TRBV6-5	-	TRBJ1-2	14	CASNPRQGSSGYTF	TGTGCCAGCAATCCTAGACAGGGATCAAGCGGCTACACCTTC
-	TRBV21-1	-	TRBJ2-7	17	CASSNSSGRVCSYEQYF	TGTGCCAGCAGCAACTCCAGCGGGAGGGTATGTTCCTACGAGCAGTACTTC
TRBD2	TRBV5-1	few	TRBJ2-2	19	CASSTSGRALSRSTGELFF	TGCGCCAGCAGCACTAGCGGGAGGGCCTTGAGCAGGAGCACCGGGGAGCTGTTTTTT
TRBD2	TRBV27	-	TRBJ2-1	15	CASSLGTSGRTEQFF	TGTGCCAGCAGTTTAGGGACTAGCGGGAGGACTGAGCAGTTCTTC
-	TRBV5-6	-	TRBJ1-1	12	CASSFGGSEAFF	TGTGCCAGCAGCTTCGGGGGGTCTGAAGCTTTCTTT
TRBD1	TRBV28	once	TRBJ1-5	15	CASLAGDRSNQPQHF	TGTGCCAGCTTGGCAGGGGACAGGAGCAATCAGCCCCAGCATTTT
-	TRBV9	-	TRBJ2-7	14	CASSGGTDSYEQYF	TGTGCCAGCAGCGGCGGGACGGACTCCTACGAGCAGTACTTC
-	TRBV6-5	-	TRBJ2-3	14	CASSYSTTAGTQYF	TGTGCCAGCAGTTACTCGACTACGGCGGGCACGCAGTATTTT
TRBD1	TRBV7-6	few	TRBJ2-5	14	CASKTDRGHETQYF	TGTGCCAGCAAAACCGACAGGGGGCACGAGACCCAGTACTTC
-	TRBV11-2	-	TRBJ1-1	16	CASSLDLPGLNTEAFF	TGTGCCAGCAGCTTAGATCTCCCGGGGTTGAACACTGAAGCTTTCTTT
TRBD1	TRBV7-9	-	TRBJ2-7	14	CASSPPGQGFEQYF	TGTGCCAGCAGCCCACCGGGACAGGGGTTCGAGCAGTACTTC
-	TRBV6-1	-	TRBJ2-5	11	CASRQKETQYF	TGTGCCAGCAGGCAGAAAGAGACCCAGTACTTC
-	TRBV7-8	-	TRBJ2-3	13	CASSLGASQPRHF	TGTGCCAGCAGCTTAGGAGCGAGCCAGCCGCGACATTTT
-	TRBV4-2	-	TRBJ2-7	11	CASSQAAEQYF	TGTGCCAGCAGCCAGGCGGCCGAGCAGTACTTC
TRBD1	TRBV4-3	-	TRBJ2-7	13	CASSQPDRVGMYF	TGCGCCAGCAGCCAGCCCGACAGGGTTGGTATGTACTTC
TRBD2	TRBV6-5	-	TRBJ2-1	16	CASSYSPSGSSDEQFF	TGTGCCAGCAGTTACTCCCCTAGCGGGAGTAGCGATGAGCAGTTCTTC
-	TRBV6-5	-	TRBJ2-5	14	CASSHGSPQETQYF	TGTGCCAGCAGTCATGGTAGTCCTCAAGAGACCCAGTACTTC
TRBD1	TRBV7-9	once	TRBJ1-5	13	CASSITGDQPQHF	TGTGCCAGCAGCATAACAGGGGATCAGCCCCAGCATTTT
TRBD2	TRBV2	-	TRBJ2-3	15	CASSGLREGTDTQYF	TGTGCCAGCAGTGGGCTTCGGGAGGGTACAGATACGCAGTATTTT
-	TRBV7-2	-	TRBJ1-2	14	CASSLWGADYGYTF	TGTGCCAGCAGCTTATGGGGCGCGGACTATGGCTACACCTTC
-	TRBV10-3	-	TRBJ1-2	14	CAITQMGANYGYTF	TGTGCCATCACCCAAATGGGAGCTAACTATGGCTACACCTTC
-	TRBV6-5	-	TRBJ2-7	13	CASISGQGYEQYF	TGTGCCAGCATTTCAGGGCAGGGCTACGAGCAGTACTTC
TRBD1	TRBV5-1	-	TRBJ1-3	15	CASSLDRGQWNTIYF	TGCGCCAGCAGCTTGGACAGGGGGCAATGGAACACCATATATTTT
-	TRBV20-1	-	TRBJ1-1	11	CSAKGSTEAFF	TGCAGTGCCAAAGGGAGCACTGAAGCTTTCTTT
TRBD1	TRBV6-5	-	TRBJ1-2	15	CASSYSTGGLYGYTF	TGTGCCAGCAGTTACTCGACAGGGGGCTTGTATGGCTACACCTTC
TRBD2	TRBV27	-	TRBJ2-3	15	CASSPLAGGADTQYF	TGTGCCAGCAGTCCGCTAGCGGGAGGAGCAGATACGCAGTATTTT